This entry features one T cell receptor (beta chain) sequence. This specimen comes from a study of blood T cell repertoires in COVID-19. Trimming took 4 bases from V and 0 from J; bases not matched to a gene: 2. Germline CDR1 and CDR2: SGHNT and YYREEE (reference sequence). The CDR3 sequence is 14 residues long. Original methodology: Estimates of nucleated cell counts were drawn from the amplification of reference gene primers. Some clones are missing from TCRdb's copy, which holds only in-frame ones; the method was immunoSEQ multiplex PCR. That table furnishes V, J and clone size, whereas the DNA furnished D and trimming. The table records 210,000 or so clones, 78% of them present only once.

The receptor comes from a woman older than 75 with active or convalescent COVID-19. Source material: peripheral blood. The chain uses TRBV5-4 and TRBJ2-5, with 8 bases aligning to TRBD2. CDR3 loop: CASSPGGYQETQYF. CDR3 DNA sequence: TGTGCCAGCAGCCCGGGGGGGTACCAAGAGACCCAGTACTTC.